These 26 T cell receptor beta chains came from one sample sequenced in a study of CD8+CD57+ T cells in acquired aplastic anemia. Genomic DNA served as template for TCR beta VDJ and CDR3 profiling. MiXCR was run by TCRdb on the reads, yielding one entry per CDR3 protein. Here the sample spans 260,000 or so distinct CDR3 sequences, around half being singletons. Sequencing involved patients with CD8+CD57+ cell expansion previously shown by flow cytometry. Material: sorted CD4+, CD8+, or CD8+CD57+ T cells (not recorded which) from PBMCs. Source of these receptors: a human donor with aplastic anemia.

The chain is built from TRBV4-3 and TRBJ1-6; tentative D call: TRBD1 (5 bases). The CDR3 runs to 15 residues. Trimming shortened V by 4 bases and J by 8 bases, and 15 bases separated the two germline ends. From germline, CDR1 is LGHNA and CDR2 YSLEER. In nucleotides, the CDR3 is TGCGCCAGCAGCCGCGATGGGGACGGTGATTCACCCCTCCACTTT. Translating gives CASSRDGDGDSPLHF.

The table lists this clonotype with a few counts. A much larger clone differs from this one at a single base, so this may be a read error. The gene calls are TRBV7-9 and TRBJ2-7; 8 bases fit TRBD2. The germline gives CDR1 SEHNR, CDR2 FQNEAQ (reference sequence). The CDR3 loop spans 15 amino acids. The CDR3: CASSSSGSSSHEQYF. Here the CDR3 DNA reads TGTGCCAGCAGCTCTAGCGGGTCTAGCTCCCACGAGCAGTACTTC.

At least ten counts were recorded for this clonotype. This chain uses TRBV5-8 with TRBJ1-5; a possible D gene is TRBD1 (5 bases). V was clipped by 3 bases and J by 2 bases, with 9 bases between them. CDR1 is SGHTS and CDR2 is YDEGEE in the germline V gene. The CDR3 totals 14 residues. The CDR3 DNA reads TGTGCCAGCAGCTACCCCAGGGGCAATCAGCCCCAGCATTTT. Translation gives CASSYPRGNQPQHF.

DNA for the CDR3: TGTGCCAGCAGCCAGAGCGGTGAGCAGTTCTTC. This translates into CASSQSGEQFF. This rearrangement joins TRBV7-2 to TRBJ2-1; TRBD2 might be the D (5 bases). V lost 5 bases to trimming and J lost 9 bases, with 8 bases between them. The CDR3 totals 11 residues. CDR1 and CDR2 from the germline V gene are SGHTA and FQGNSA.

This clonotype was recorded at least ten times. Here the CDR3 omits its conserved ending phenylalanine or tryptophan, so a read error is the likely source. Because the CDR3's place on the DNA is in doubt, the DNA is left out and the CDR3 is given as listed by TCRdb. The gene calls are TRBV20-1 and TRBJ1-1. Including both end residues, the CDR3 is 8 amino acids long. The germline CDR1 and CDR2 sequences are DFQATT and SNEGSKA (reference sequence). This CDR3 is CSASGEPS.

The gene calls are TRBV6-5 and TRBJ2-1; maybe TRBD2 (5 bases). CDR3 length: 15 amino acids. Germline V gives CDR1 MNHEY, CDR2 SVGAGI. V lost 0 bases, J lost 5 bases, and 11 bases lay in between. CDR3 sequence reads: CASSYSNLADNEQFF. The CDR3 DNA sequence: TGTGCCAGCAGTTACTCGAACCTAGCCGACAATGAGCAGTTCTTC.

The table lists this clonotype with many counts. V gene TRBV5-5 combines with J gene TRBJ2-3; D is unresolved. Trimming took off 3 bases at V and 3 bases at J, with 8 bases between the two ends. The germline CDR1 and CDR2 sequences are SGHKS and YYEKEE (reference sequence). This CDR3 is built from 13 residues. The CDR3 spells CASSSISTDTQYF. In nucleotides, the CDR3 is TGTGCCAGCAGCTCGATCTCGACAGATACGCAGTATTTT.

The J gene is TRBJ2-1, the V gene TRBV15; 10 nucleotides match TRBD2. CDR3 size: 14 residues. Germline CDR1 and CDR2: LNHNV and YYDKDF (reference sequence). V was pared by 6 bases and J by 9 bases, with 8 bases of the junction left unmatched. CDR3 amino acids: CATRNRLAGVEQFF. The CDR3 DNA is TGTGCCACCAGGAATAGGCTAGCGGGAGTTGAGCAGTTCTTC.

This CDR3 is CASSLHPGPDHTEAFF. The CDR3 DNA reads TGTGCCAGCAGCCTCCACCCCGGCCCGGATCACACTGAAGCTTTCTTT. The V gene is TRBV5-5, the J gene TRBJ1-1; D is unresolved. Trimming pared 4 bases from V and 3 bases from J, leaving 19 bases between. The germline V gene encodes CDR1 SGHKS and CDR2 YYEKEE (reference sequence). This CDR3 contains 16 residues.

This clonotype was counted once. Possible read error: a much larger clone is one base away. V is TRBV27 and J is TRBJ2-7, with TRBD1 identical over 7 bases. The CDR3 has 12 residues. The germline gives CDR1 MNHEY, CDR2 SMNVEV (reference sequence). CDR3 DNA: TGTGCCAGCATGACAGAAGGGGGCGAGCAGCACTTC. Translated, it gives CASMTEGGEQHF.

This clonotype has a handful of counts. This rearrangement joins TRBV3-1 to TRBJ2-7; D is uncertain. CDR3 size: 11 residues. The germline V gene encodes CDR1 LGHDT and CDR2 YNNKEL (reference sequence). The V and J ends lost 1 base and 7 bases respectively, with 5 bases between them. The CDR3 protein is CASSQVGEQYF. CDR3 nucleotide sequence: TGTGCCAGCAGCCAAGTCGGGGAGCAGTACTTC.

This clonotype showed up many times. The rearrangement joins TRBV10-3 to TRBJ2-2; 8 bases are shared with TRBD1. This CDR3 comprises 16 residues. The ends lost 0 bases at V and 4 bases at J; junction bases unmatched: 4. Germline CDR1 ENHRY, CDR2 SYGVKD. CDR3 sequence (DNA): TGTGCCATCAGTGAGTCGACAGGGGAGGTCACCGGGGAGCTGTTTTTT. Translating gives CAISESTGEVTGELFF.

This clonotype was seen more than once but under ten times. This sequence joins TRBV7-2 and TRBJ1-6, with D unresolved. Germline CDR1 SGHTA, CDR2 FQGNSA. This CDR3 has 16 residues. Trimming took off 2 bases at V and 7 bases at J, with 15 bases between the two ends. The CDR3 loop reads CASSLKAALGNSPLHF. DNA for the CDR3: TGTGCCAGCAGCTTAAAGGCGGCCCTCGGCAATTCACCCCTCCACTTT.

This clonotype has a count of ten or more. V gene TRBV20-1 combines with J gene TRBJ1-2, with TRBD1 as a possible D gene (5 bases). V was clipped by 6 bases and J by 9 bases, with 11 bases between them. Germline CDR1 DFQATT, CDR2 SNEGSKA (reference sequence). This CDR3 is built from 10 residues. CDR3 sequence: CSASGTSYTF. CDR3 DNA sequence: TGCAGTGCAAGTGGGACGAGCTACACCTTC.

V and J are TRBV15 and TRBJ1-2; possible D gene TRBD1, 5 bases. The CDR3 covers 15 residues. Germline values: CDR1 LNHNV, CDR2 YYDKDF (reference sequence). The V end was cut by 1 base, the J end by 5 bases, with 14 bases between. CDR3 amino acids: CATSRGTSPTYGYTF. The CDR3 bases are TGTGCCACCAGCAGAGGGACAAGTCCAACTTATGGCTACACCTTC.

The CDR3 is CASSDSRQETQYF. In DNA form, the CDR3 reads TGCGCCAGCAGTGACAGCAGGCAAGAGACCCAGTACTTC. The chain carries TRBV10-1 and TRBJ2-5; D uncertain. Germline V lookup: CDR1 WNHNN, CDR2 SYGVQD (reference sequence). The CDR3 loop spans 13 amino acids. Trimming stripped 3 bases from V and 2 bases from J, with 7 bases between.

In its sample, this clonotype was seen many times. CDR3 amino acids: CSASRGRNTEAFF. The DNA for the CDR3 is TGCAGTGCTAGCCGGGGGAGGAACACTGAAGCTTTCTTT. The rearrangement uses TRBV20-1 and TRBJ1-1; D might be TRBD1 (5 bases). Germline CDR1 reads DFQATT; CDR2 reads SNEGSKA (reference sequence). Trimming cost V 3 bases and J 1 base, with 9 bases left between them. The CDR3 extends over 13 amino acids.

The rearrangement uses TRBV10-3 and TRBJ2-1, with 9 nucleotides matching TRBD2. The CDR3 extends over 13 amino acids. The V gene end was trimmed by 6 bases and the J gene end by 5 bases; junction bases not matched to a gene: 2. Germline CDR1 is ENHRY and CDR2 is SYGVKD. The CDR3 is CAIRGGGDNEQFF. CDR3 nucleotide sequence: TGTGCCATCAGGGGCGGGGGGGACAATGAGCAGTTCTTC.

The genes are TRBV7-9 and TRBJ2-1; 10 positions match TRBD2. Looked up from germline, CDR1 is SEHNR and CDR2 is FQNEAQ (reference sequence). CDR3 length equals 16 residues. Trimming took 8 bases from V and 5 from J; bases not matched to a gene: 12. CDR3 sequence (DNA): TGTGCCAGCGTCCCCCACCGGACTAGCGGCAACAATGAGCAGTTCTTC. Its translation: CASVPHRTSGNNEQFF.

This clonotype was detected many times. The V call is TRBV10-3, the J call TRBJ1-3; no firm D call. Germline CDR1 is ENHRY and CDR2 is SYGVKD. Trimming removed 11 bases at V and 3 bases at J, with 17 bases between. This CDR3 region has 14 residues. The chain's CDR3 is CAVEKSRFGNTIYF. In nucleotides, the CDR3 is TGTGCCGTAGAAAAAAGTCGTTTTGGAAACACCATATATTTT.

J is TRBJ2-1 and V is TRBV27; D remains unclear. CDR3 length: 14 amino acids. Trimming stripped 5 bases from V and 5 bases from J, with 13 bases between. Germline V CDR1 and CDR2: MNHEY, SMNVEV (reference sequence). The CDR3 here is CASSITGPNNEQFF. CDR3 coding DNA: TGTGCCAGCAGTATCACCGGGCCTAACAATGAGCAGTTCTTC.

V and J are TRBV6-5 and TRBJ1-1; no clear D. Germline V gene lookup returns CDR1 MNHEY and CDR2 SVGAGI. V gave up 7 bases and J gave up 0 bases, with 15 bases separating them. The CDR3 length is 15 residues. The CDR3 DNA reads TGTGCCAGCAAAAAGGGCCAAGGTATGAACACTGAAGCTTTCTTT. Translation: CASKKGQGMNTEAFF.

For this clonotype: A much more abundant neighbour one base away suggests this may be a read error. The V and J genes are TRBV6-4 and TRBJ1-6; a possible D gene is TRBD1 (5 bases). This CDR3 contains 15 residues. Germline CDR1 MRHNA, CDR2 SNTAGT. The CDR3 here is CASNDRLAGDSPLHF. In nucleotides, the CDR3 is TGTGCCAGCAATGACCGACTCGCGGGGGACTCACCCCTCCACTTT.

This chain joins TRBV2 and TRBJ2-5, with a possible D match to TRBD1 (6 bases). The length of the CDR3 is 10 residues. Germline CDR1 SNHLY, CDR2 FYNNEI. The V end was cut by 7 bases, the J end by 7 bases, with 7 bases between. CDR3 in DNA: TGTGCCAGCAAGGGGGTGACCCAGTACTTC. Its translation: CASKGVTQYF.

The genes are TRBV27 and TRBJ2-1; D gene ambiguous. Trimming pared 3 bases from V and 6 bases from J, leaving 12 bases between. CDR1 MNHEY and CDR2 SMNVEV come from the germline V gene (reference sequence). The CDR3 extends over 14 amino acids. The CDR3: CASSFLGRGNEQFF. CDR3 nucleotides: TGTGCCAGCAGTTTCTTGGGTCGAGGCAATGAGCAGTTCTTC.

This clonotype was recorded many times. V is TRBV5-1 and J is TRBJ2-5, with TRBD1 identical over 8 bases. Germline V CDR1 and CDR2: SGHRS, YFSETQ. This CDR3 is 14 amino acids long. Trimming cost V 5 bases and J 5 bases; bases outside gene matches: 8. The CDR3 sequence is CASSYAGGSETQYF. The CDR3 coding sequence is TGCGCCAGCAGTTATGCAGGGGGCTCGGAGACCCAGTACTTC.